This TCR beta chain was sequenced in a study of early T cells in non-severe SARS-CoV-2 infection. In this sample, this clonotype turned up a few times. Unique molecular identifier tags were affixed to discrete cDNA molecules. TCRdb independently ran MiXCR on the 5' RACE reads; one entry per CDR3 protein. The data show approximately 40,000 distinct CDR3 sequences, roughly 9.9% seen once. Trimming took 6 bases from V and 4 from J; bases not matched to a gene: 5. The CDR3 sequence is 14 residues long. Germline CDR1 and CDR2: SGHRS and YFSETQ. The rearrangement joins TRBV5-1 to TRBJ2-1, with 9 bases identical to TRBD2. The specimen sequenced was whole blood. This clonotype originated in an adult who was a healthcare worker with PCR-confirmed SARS-CoV-2 infection or an uninfected control (not recorded which). CDR3: CASTLAGTYNEQFF. The CDR3 bases are TGCGCCAGCACACTAGCGGGCACTTACAATGAGCAGTTCTTC.